This T cell receptor beta chain was retrieved from a study of T-cell memory formation after mild COVID-19. TCRdb reanalysed the 5' RACE reads using MiXCR and keeps one entry per CDR3 protein. The repertoire has fewer than 600,000 distinct CDR3 sequences, about 20% of them found once; the top ten carry roughly 8.3%. The CDR3 contains 13 residues. CDR1 and CDR2 from the germline V gene are SGHNT and YYREEE (reference sequence). V was clipped by 4 bases and J by 3 bases, with 10 bases between them. Notes on the study in general: Day 15 to 85 contractors were CD4/CD8 balanced; later expanders leaned CD4+.

This clonotype has just a few counts. The antigen is unknown. The TCR originated in an adult woman who had mild COVID-19 (a few samples of this study predate the infection). Cell type and time point are not known. Sequenced: PBMCs or a T cell subset sorted from them (not recorded which). The chain has TRBV5-4 and TRBJ2-5; a possible D gene is TRBD1 (6 bases). The CDR3 sequence: CASSQGQKETQYF. The DNA of the CDR3 is TGTGCCAGCAGCCAAGGACAGAAAGAGACCCAGTACTTC.